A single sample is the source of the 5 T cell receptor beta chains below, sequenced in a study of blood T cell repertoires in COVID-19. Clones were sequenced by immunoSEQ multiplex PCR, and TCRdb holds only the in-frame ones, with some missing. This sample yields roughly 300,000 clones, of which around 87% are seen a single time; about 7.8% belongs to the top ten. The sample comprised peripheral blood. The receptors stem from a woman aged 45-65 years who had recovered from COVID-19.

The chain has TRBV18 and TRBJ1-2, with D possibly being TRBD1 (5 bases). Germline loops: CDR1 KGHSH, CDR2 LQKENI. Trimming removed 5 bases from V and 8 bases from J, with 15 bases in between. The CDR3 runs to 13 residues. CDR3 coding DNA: TGTGCCAGCTCATCGGTACAGGAATCGGGCTACACCTTC. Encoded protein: CASSSVQESGYTF. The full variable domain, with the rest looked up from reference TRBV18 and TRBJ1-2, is NAGVMQNPRHLVRRRGQEARLRCSPMKGHSHVYWYRQLPEEGLKFMVYLQKENIIDESGMPKERFSAEFPKEGPSILRIQQVVRGDSAAYFCASSSVQESGYTFGSGTRLTVV.

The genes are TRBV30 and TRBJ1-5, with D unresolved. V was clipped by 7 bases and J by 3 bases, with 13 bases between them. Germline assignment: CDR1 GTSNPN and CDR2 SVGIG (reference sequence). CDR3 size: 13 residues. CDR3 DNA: TGTGCCTTCGAAAGCGGGCTCAATCAGCCCCAGCATTTT. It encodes CAFESGLNQPQHF.

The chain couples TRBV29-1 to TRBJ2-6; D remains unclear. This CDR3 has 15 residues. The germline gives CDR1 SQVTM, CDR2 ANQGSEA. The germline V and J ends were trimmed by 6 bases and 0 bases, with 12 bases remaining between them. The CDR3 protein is CSVARPGSGANVLTF. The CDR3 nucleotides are TGCAGCGTAGCCAGACCGGGCTCTGGGGCCAACGTCCTGACTTTC.

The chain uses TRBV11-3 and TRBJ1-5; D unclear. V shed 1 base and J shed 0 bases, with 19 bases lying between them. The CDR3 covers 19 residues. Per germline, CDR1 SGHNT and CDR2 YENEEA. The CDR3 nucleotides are TGTGCCAGCAGCTTAGCTCGGCAGGCGATTCAGGATAGCAATCAGCCCCAGCATTTT. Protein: CASSLARQAIQDSNQPQHF.

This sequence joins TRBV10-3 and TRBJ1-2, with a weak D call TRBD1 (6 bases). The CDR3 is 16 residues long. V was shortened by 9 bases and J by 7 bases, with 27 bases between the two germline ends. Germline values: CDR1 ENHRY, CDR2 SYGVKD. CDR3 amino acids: CAIRQTDRAQVGGYTF. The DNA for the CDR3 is TGTGCCATTCGGCAAACGGACAGAGCTCAGGTCGGTGGCTACACCTTC.